A selection of T cell receptor beta chains follows, all from one sample in a study of T cell repertoires in cytomegalovirus infection. TCRdb ran MiXCR on the reads and lists one entry per CDR3 protein. The sample has 450,000 to 650,000 distinct CDR3 sequences; around two fifths are singletons. These TCRs are of unknown antigen specificity. Sequences were derived from cultured PBMCs, sampled from culture after CMV antigen stimulation. Source of these receptors: a human donor in good health (CMV status not recorded). Some clones in this sample may be carry-over from other donors' samples. The CDR3 runs from the conserved cysteine through the conserved F or W. The order of the fields is CDR3 protein, CDR3 DNA, V gene, J gene, D gene, clone size. A D gene is named only where the DNA matches it firmly. Expanded clones are given a class, and other clones once, few, many or no size at all.

CDR3: CASRAGPSSSYEQYF
DNA: TGTGCCAGCAGAGCAGGGCCTTCAAGCTCCTACGAGCAGTACTTC
V: TRBV6-1
J: TRBJ2-7
D: .
size: few

CDR3: CASSPHRDLQETQYF
DNA: TGTGCCAGCAGTCCGCACCGGGACCTTCAAGAGACCCAGTACTTC
V: TRBV28
J: TRBJ2-5
D: .
size: .

CDR3: CASSQSTSGGLETQYF
DNA: TGTGCCAGCAGCCAATCCACTAGCGGGGGATTGGAGACCCAGTACTTC
V: TRBV4-1
J: TRBJ2-5
D: TRBD2
size: few

CDR3: CASSPGQVRGQPQHF
DNA: TGTGCCAGCAGCCCTGGACAGGTCCGGGGTCAGCCCCAGCATTTT
V: TRBV7-6
J: TRBJ1-5
D: TRBD1
size: .

CDR3: CASSEARPSYNEQFF
DNA: TGCGCCAGCAGTGAGGCTAGACCATCCTACAATGAGCAGTTCTTC
V: TRBV10-2
J: TRBJ2-1
D: .
size: .

CDR3: CASRGTGRNSPLHF
DNA: TGTGCCAGCAGAGGGACAGGGCGAAATTCACCCCTCCACTTT
V: TRBV27
J: TRBJ1-6
D: TRBD1
size: .

CDR3: CASSPGTGGSIQYF
DNA: TGTGCCAGCTCGCCCGGGACAGGGGGCTCTATTCAGTACTTC
V: TRBV28
J: TRBJ2-4
D: TRBD1
size: once

CDR3: CASSTGETPSTDTQYF
DNA: TGTGCCAGCAGCACGGGGGAGACACCCAGCACAGATACGCAGTATTTT
V: TRBV7-6
J: TRBJ2-3
D: .
size: few

CDR3: CASSDGQGDSNYGYTF
DNA: TGTGCCAGCAGTGACGGACAGGGGGACTCCAACTATGGCTACACCTTC
V: TRBV12-3/TRBV12-4
J: TRBJ1-2
D: TRBD1
size: .

CDR3: CASSLFPSRDGANVLTF
DNA: TGTGCCAGCAGTTTATTCCCATCGAGGGATGGGGCCAACGTCCTGACTTTC
V: TRBV27
J: TRBJ2-6
D: .
size: .

CDR3: CSAVGGEETQYF
DNA: TGCAGCGCTGTGGGAGGAGAAGAGACCCAGTACTTC
V: TRBV29-1
J: TRBJ2-5
D: .
size: once

CDR3: CASSPRGGVFNQPQHF
DNA: TGTGCCAGCAGCCCCCGAGGGGGGGTTTTCAATCAGCCCCAGCATTTT
V: TRBV7-2
J: TRBJ1-5
D: .
size: .

CDR3: CASSLQGGGNIQYF
DNA: TGTGCCAGCAGCTTACAGGGAGGGGGAAACATTCAGTACTTC
V: TRBV7-2
J: TRBJ2-4
D: .
size: .

CDR3: CASSYSFRVSNQPQHF
DNA: TGTGCCAGCAGTTATTCGTTCAGGGTGAGCAATCAGCCCCAGCATTTT
V: TRBV6-9
J: TRBJ1-5
D: .
size: once

CDR3: CASSLAEAGTGELFF
DNA: TGCGCCAGCAGCTTGGCGGAGGCGGGCACCGGGGAGCTGTTTTTT
V: TRBV5-1
J: TRBJ2-2
D: .
size: .

CDR3: CASQTPGGTEAFF
DNA: TGTGCCAGCCAGACACCTGGGGGAACTGAAGCTTTCTTT
V: TRBV6-1
J: TRBJ1-1
D: .
size: .

CDR3: CASSSLRRNSGNTIYF
DNA: TGTGCCAGCAGTTCCCTAAGGCGTAACTCTGGAAACACCATATATTTT
V: TRBV28
J: TRBJ1-3
D: .
size: .